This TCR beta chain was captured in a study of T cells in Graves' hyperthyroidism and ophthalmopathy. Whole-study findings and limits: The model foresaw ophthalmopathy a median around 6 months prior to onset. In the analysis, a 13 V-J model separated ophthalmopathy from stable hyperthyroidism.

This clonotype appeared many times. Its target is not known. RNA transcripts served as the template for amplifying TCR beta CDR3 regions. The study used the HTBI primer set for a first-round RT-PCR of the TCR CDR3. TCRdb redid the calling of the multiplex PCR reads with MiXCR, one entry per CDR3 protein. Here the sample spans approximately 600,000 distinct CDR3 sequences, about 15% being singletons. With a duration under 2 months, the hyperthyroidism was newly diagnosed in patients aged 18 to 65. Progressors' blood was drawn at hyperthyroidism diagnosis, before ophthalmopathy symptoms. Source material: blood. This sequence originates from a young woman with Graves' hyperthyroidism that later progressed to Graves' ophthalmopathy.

CDR3: CASRSSGEETQYF. The CDR3 DNA sequence: TGTGCCAGCAGATCTAGCGGGGAAGAGACCCAGTACTTC. V usage is TRBV6-2 or TRBV6-3 and J usage is TRBJ2-5; 9 bases match TRBD2. With 6 bases clipped from V and 3 bases from J, the junction kept 2 bases outside the gene matches. Germline values: CDR1 MNHEY, CDR2 SVGEGT. This CDR3 has 13 amino acids.